One and the same sample provided the 30 T cell receptor beta chains below, sequenced in a study of cytotoxic CD8 clonotypes in ibrutinib-treated CLL. Produced via immunoSEQ multiplex PCR; TCRdb's table is partial and in-frame only. The sample lists 300,000 or so clones, 67% occurring once. Sequencing was performed on PBMCs, taken after 36 months of ibrutinib treatment. The source of these receptors is a human donor with chronic lymphocytic leukemia.

This clone was picked up a small number of times. The rearrangement links TRBV7-8 to TRBJ1-1, with D possibly matching TRBD1 (6 bases). Germline V gives CDR1 SGHVS, CDR2 FQNEAQ. CDR3 length: 16 residues. V lost 5 bases and J 1 base, leaving 17 bases between the germline ends. As DNA, the CDR3 is TGTGCCAGCAGCATTAGAGGGGGAGGGGCGAACACTGAAGCTTTCTTT. Residues: CASSIRGGGANTEAFF.

This clone occurred once. CDR3 nucleotide sequence: TGTGCCAGCAGTAACCTGGGACAGGGAGCCTACGAGCAGTACTTC. Translating it yields CASSNLGQGAYEQYF. The chain recombines TRBV27 with TRBJ2-7; TRBD1 matches 9 bases. Germline loops: CDR1 MNHEY, CDR2 SMNVEV (reference sequence). CDR3 length equals 15 residues. Trimming cost V 5 bases and J 2 bases; bases outside gene matches: 7.

The chain joins TRBV9 to TRBJ2-3; D ambiguous. Trimming took 0 bases from V and 1 from J, leaving 15 bases between them. Germline values: CDR1 SGDLS, CDR2 YYNGEE. CDR3 length equals 17 residues. CDR3 residues: CASSVGGNRAGTDTQYF. The CDR3 DNA sequence: TGTGCCAGCAGCGTAGGCGGCAACCGAGCAGGCACAGATACGCAGTATTTT.

Here the CDR3 reads CASSSSDEFTYEQYF. Written as DNA, the CDR3 is TGTGCCAGCAGCTCTAGCGACGAATTCACCTACGAGCAGTACTTC. The V and J genes are TRBV7-9 and TRBJ2-7; D is possibly TRBD2 (6 bases). Trimming pared 4 bases from V and 2 bases from J, leaving 15 bases between. Per germline, CDR1 SEHNR and CDR2 FQNEAQ (reference sequence). The CDR3 has 15 residues.

The DNA of the CDR3 is TGCGCCAGCAGCTTGACAGAGAACACTGAAGCTTTCTTT. Translated, it gives CASSLTENTEAFF. The chain employs TRBV5-1 and TRBJ1-1; D gene ambiguous. Trimming removed 1 base at V and 1 base at J, with 5 bases between. This CDR3 is built from 13 residues. From germline, CDR1 is SGHRS and CDR2 YFSETQ.

A few counts support this clone. This specimen includes other DNA sequences encoding the same CDR3. CDR3 nucleotides: TGTGCCAGCAGCGTAGGACAGTTGAACACTGAAGCTTTCTTT. Translation: CASSVGQLNTEAFF. This chain uses TRBV9 with TRBJ1-1, with a tentative D call TRBD1 (5 bases). Per germline, CDR1 SGDLS and CDR2 YYNGEE. V lost 0 bases, J lost 0 bases, and 6 bases lay in between. The CDR3 length is 14 residues.

The chain recombines TRBV28 with TRBJ2-4; D is ambiguous. Germline values: CDR1 MDHEN, CDR2 SYDVKM. Trimming removed 5 bases from V and 6 bases from J, with 17 bases in between. CDR3 length: 15 residues. DNA for the CDR3: TGTGCCAGCAGTGGAACGGGCGCACTCGGAAACATTCAGTACTTC. This codes for CASSGTGALGNIQYF.

The J gene is TRBJ2-5, the V gene TRBV5-1, with 7 bases matching TRBD1. The CDR3 length is 15 residues. Trimming at V came to 2 bases and at J to 4 bases, leaving 8 bases not matched to a gene. From germline, CDR1 is SGHRS and CDR2 YFSETQ. In DNA, the CDR3 is TGCGCCAGCAGCTTAAGGTACCGACAGGGAGAGACCCAGTACTTC. Translated, it gives CASSLRYRQGETQYF.

This chain links TRBV5-4 with TRBJ1-2; TRBD1 might be the D (6 bases). The germline gives CDR1 SGHNT, CDR2 YYREEE (reference sequence). This CDR3 is built from 13 residues. Trimming removed 2 bases at V and 4 bases at J, with 9 bases between. The CDR3 loop is CASSFPDSYGYTF. CDR3 DNA: TGTGCCAGCAGCTTCCCGGACAGCTATGGCTACACCTTC.

This chain uses TRBV5-8 with TRBJ2-7, with 8 bases matching TRBD2. CDR1 is SGHTS, CDR2 YDEGEE, per germline. The trim removed 3 bases at V and 2 bases at J, leaving 7 bases unmatched. There are 15 residues in the CDR3. The CDR3 protein is CASSYHLGLAYEQYF. The CDR3 nucleotides read TGTGCCAGCAGCTATCACCTGGGACTAGCCTACGAGCAGTACTTC.

The genes are TRBV5-1 and TRBJ2-2; TRBD2 is a possible D gene (5 bases). Germline assignment: CDR1 SGHRS and CDR2 YFSETQ. The CDR3 totals 16 residues. V gave up 0 bases and J gave up 4 bases, with 13 bases separating them. In DNA, the CDR3 is TGCGCCAGCAGCTTGGATACGGGGTTGGCCACCGGGGAGCTGTTTTTT. Its protein product is CASSLDTGLATGELFF.

V usage is TRBV5-1 and J usage is TRBJ1-1; the D is unclear. V lost 0 bases, J lost 2 bases, and 11 bases lay in between. The germline V gene encodes CDR1 SGHRS and CDR2 YFSETQ. The CDR3 totals 15 residues. In DNA form, the CDR3 reads TGCGCCAGCAGCTTGGTGGTTTTGTCCAACACTGAAGCTTTCTTT. Its protein product is CASSLVVLSNTEAFF.

The rearrangement joins TRBV7-2 to TRBJ2-5; weak D call: TRBD1 (5 bases). This CDR3 is built from 15 residues. The germline CDR1 and CDR2 sequences are SGHTA and FQGNSA. V was cut by 1 base and J by 3 bases, with 12 bases left in between. For the CDR3, the DNA is TGTGCCAGCAGCTTAGTTCGCCAGGGTGAAGAGACCCAGTACTTC. As protein: CASSLVRQGEETQYF.

The chain has TRBV4-1 and TRBJ1-2, with D unresolved. Germline assignment: CDR1 MGHRA and CDR2 YSYEKL. The CDR3 runs 16 residues. The V end lost 1 base, the J end lost 4 bases, and 16 bases lay between the germline ends. In DNA, the CDR3 is TGCGCCAGCAGCCAAGCCAACACGGCAGTCCGCTATGGCTACACCTTC. It yields the protein CASSQANTAVRYGYTF.

The V and J genes are TRBV5-1 and TRBJ2-3; D is possibly TRBD1 or TRBD2 (5 bases each). The V end lost 2 bases, the J end lost 0 bases, and 16 bases lay between the germline ends. This CDR3 has 17 residues. Germline V CDR1 and CDR2: SGHRS, YFSETQ. CDR3 protein: CASSFRGAQPSTDTQYF. The CDR3 DNA reads as TGCGCCAGCAGCTTCCGGGGCGCGCAGCCAAGCACAGATACGCAGTATTTT.

This clone turned up a few times. The chain combines TRBV6-1 with TRBJ2-7, with a possible D match to TRBD1 (6 bases). CDR3 length: 14 residues. V lost 2 bases and J 6 bases, leaving 14 bases between the germline ends. Germline CDR1 reads MNHNS; CDR2 reads SASEGT. The CDR3 DNA is TGTGCCAGCAGTGAACGGCAGGGGCTGGTCGAGCAGTACTTC. Its protein is CASSERQGLVEQYF.

This clone was observed a handful of times. The chain uses TRBV27 and TRBJ1-2, with TRBD1 identical over 8 bases. The germline V gene has CDR1 MNHEY and CDR2 SMNVEV (reference sequence). The CDR3 has 14 amino acids. V dropped 5 bases and J dropped 8; count of bases not matched to a gene: 10. This chain's CDR3 is CASSPATGDGGYTF. DNA of the CDR3: TGTGCCAGCAGTCCAGCGACAGGGGATGGGGGCTACACCTTC.

This clone was seen only a few times. V usage is TRBV7-2 and J usage is TRBJ2-3; TRBD2 aligns across 10 bases. The CDR3 loop spans 17 amino acids. The trim removed 1 base at V and 7 bases at J, leaving 11 bases unmatched. Germline V lookup: CDR1 SGHTA, CDR2 FQGNSA. The CDR3 DNA reads as TGTGCCAGCAGCTTAGAAGGGATTAGCGGGAGGTGGAATACGCAGTATTTT. It translates to CASSLEGISGRWNTQYF.

In its sample, this clone was seen a few times. The identical CDR3 is also encoded by other nucleotide sequences in the sample. The chain combines TRBV6-5 with TRBJ2-7; D perhaps matches TRBD1 (6 bases). The germline gives CDR1 MNHEY, CDR2 SVGAGI. The CDR3 is 14 residues long. Trimming stripped 0 bases from V and 3 bases from J, with 9 bases between. The CDR3 region is CASSYSRGGYEQYF. The CDR3 DNA sequence: TGTGCCAGCAGTTACTCGAGAGGGGGCTACGAGCAGTACTTC.

The rearrangement links TRBV6-1 to TRBJ2-7; 8 bases fit TRBD2. The CDR3 is made up of 16 amino acids. Germline loops: CDR1 MNHNS, CDR2 SASEGT. The trim removed 2 bases at V and 9 bases at J, leaving 15 bases unmatched. The CDR3 here is CASSERSGTRSLWQYF. The DNA of the CDR3 is TGTGCCAGCAGTGAAAGATCGGGGACTAGGTCCCTGTGGCAGTACTTC.

The chain has TRBV6-1 and TRBJ2-7; possible D gene TRBD1, 6 bases. The CDR3 totals 17 residues. The V end lost 1 base, the J end lost 3 bases, and 19 bases lay between the germline ends. Germline CDR1 MNHNS, CDR2 SASEGT. CDR3 protein: CASSEESLGRGYYEQYF. In DNA, the CDR3 is TGTGCCAGCAGTGAAGAAAGTTTGGGCAGGGGCTACTACGAGCAGTACTTC.

V gene TRBV7-3 combines with J gene TRBJ2-5; D is possibly TRBD2 (6 bases). In germline, CDR1 is SGHTA, CDR2 FQGTGA. Trimming pared 0 bases from V and 9 bases from J, leaving 8 bases between. The length of the CDR3 is 12 residues. The DNA for the CDR3 is TGTGCCAGCAGCTTAACCGGGGAGGCCCAGTACTTC. Its protein product is CASSLTGEAQYF.

The CDR3 sequence: CASSLNRVGSPLHF. In nucleotides, the CDR3 is TGTGCCAGCAGCTTGAACAGGGTAGGGTCACCCCTCCACTTT. This chain links TRBV5-6 with TRBJ1-6; D possibly corresponds to TRBD1 (6 bases). Germline V lookup: CDR1 SGHDT, CDR2 YYEEEE. V gave up 1 base and J gave up 10 bases, with 12 bases separating them. This CDR3 contains 14 residues.

This chain links TRBV4-1 with TRBJ2-5; TRBD1 might be the D (6 bases). The CDR3 loop spans 16 amino acids. Trimming removed 2 bases from V and 4 bases from J, with 17 bases in between. Germline V gene data show CDR1 as MGHRA and CDR2 as YSYEKL. The CDR3 nucleotides are TGCGCCAGCAGCCAACTTGGGGGCATATTGGGAGAGACCCAGTACTTC. Its protein product is CASSQLGGILGETQYF.

The chain combines TRBV2 with TRBJ2-7, with TRBD2 matching over 9 bases. The CDR3 runs 13 residues. CDR1 and CDR2 (germline): SNHLY, FYNNEI. The trim removed 7 bases at V and 3 bases at J, leaving 4 bases unmatched. CDR3 protein: CASTQTSGYEQYF. CDR3 in DNA: TGTGCCAGCACCCAGACTAGCGGCTACGAGCAGTACTTC.

This chain joins TRBV9 and TRBJ2-2; D is tentatively TRBD1 or TRBD2 (5 bases each). The length of the CDR3 is 17 residues. The V gene lost 1 base and the J gene lost 0 bases, with 13 bases spanning the gap. The germline V gene encodes CDR1 SGDLS and CDR2 YYNGEE. This chain's CDR3 is CASSVRKGPTNTGELFF. The DNA for the CDR3 is TGTGCCAGCAGCGTACGAAAGGGACCAACGAACACCGGGGAGCTGTTTTTT.

The chain joins TRBV28 to TRBJ1-2; D unresolved. This CDR3 region has 12 residues. The V and J ends lost 2 bases and 8 bases respectively, with 9 bases between them. The V gene's germline CDR1 is MDHEN and CDR2 SYDVKM. CDR3: CASSLVRGGYTF. CDR3 in DNA: TGTGCCAGCAGTTTAGTGAGAGGGGGCTACACCTTC.

This sequence joins TRBV7-8 and TRBJ1-4; D possibly corresponds to TRBD1 (6 bases). Germline V gene sequence: CDR1 SGHVS, CDR2 FQNEAQ. This CDR3 has 17 residues. Trimming removed 0 bases from V and 4 bases from J, with 15 bases in between. CDR3 bases: TGTGCCAGCAGCTTAGCTCGGGGGCGTCCAAATAATGAAAAACTGTTTTTT. Protein product: CASSLARGRPNNEKLFF.

This chain links TRBV7-9 with TRBJ1-4; TRBD1 aligns across 8 bases. Germline V gene lookup returns CDR1 SEHNR and CDR2 FQNEAQ (reference sequence). The junction had 2 bases not matched to a gene; V was cut back by 7 bases and J by 7 bases. The CDR3 spans 12 residues. CDR3 DNA sequence: TGTGCCAGCACAGGGGGCGGTGAAAAACTGTTTTTT. Translated: CASTGGGEKLFF.

The V gene is TRBV10-1, the J gene TRBJ2-7; D is tentatively TRBD1 or TRBD2 (5 bases each). Germline loops: CDR1 WNHNN, CDR2 SYGVQD (reference sequence). V gave up 4 bases and J gave up 3 bases, with 13 bases separating them. The CDR3 totals 14 residues. The CDR3, as DNA: TGCGCCAGCAGTGGATTCCGTGGGGGCTACGAGCAGTACTTC. Translating gives CASSGFRGGYEQYF.